The sequence of this T cell receptor beta chain was determined in a study of a mutant IDH1 vaccine in newly diagnosed glioma. In the study overall: First vaccine doses came 4-6 weeks after radiotherapy alone, or with temozolomide cycles. Before enrollment, the patients had been treated with radiotherapy alone, temozolomide alone, or both together. Most of them had received both.

Study results and limitations: The occurrence of vaccine-induced immune responses was seen in around 92% of patients. Any relationship between pseudoprogression and changes in top peripheral T cell clonotypes seemed absent.

Germline V gives CDR1 MNHEY, CDR2 SVGAGI. V lost 5 bases and J lost 0, with 7 bases in between. The CDR3 has 14 residues. Time point reported: week 5, during vaccination. The content of each vaccine dose was 300 ug of mutant IDH1 20-mer peptide, and topical imiquimod accompanied it. This clone has only a few counts. No antigen is known for it. Generated by immunoSEQ multiplex PCR, the TCRdb table keeps only in-frame clones and is missing some. The sample has over 50,000 clones, 85% to 90% seen once. The source material was PBMCs, sampled from a glioma patient whose treatment included an IDH1 peptide vaccine. This rearrangement joins TRBV6-5 to TRBJ1-4, with D perhaps matching TRBD1 (6 bases). The receptor was isolated from a woman between 35 and 50 years old with glioma. In DNA, the CDR3 is TGTGCCAGCAGTCGGACAGCAACTAATGAAAAACTGTTTTTT. Translating it yields CASSRTATNEKLFF.